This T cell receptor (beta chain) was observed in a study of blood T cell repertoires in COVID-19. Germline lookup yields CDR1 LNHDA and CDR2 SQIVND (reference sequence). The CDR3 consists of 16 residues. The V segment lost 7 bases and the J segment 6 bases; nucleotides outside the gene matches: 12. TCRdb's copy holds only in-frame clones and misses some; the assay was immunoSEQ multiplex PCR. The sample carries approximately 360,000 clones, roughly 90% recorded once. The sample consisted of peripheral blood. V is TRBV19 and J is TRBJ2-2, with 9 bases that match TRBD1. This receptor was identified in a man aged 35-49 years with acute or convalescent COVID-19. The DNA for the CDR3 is TGTGCCAGTAACGATCCGGGACAGGGCCGCTCCGGGGAGCTGTTTTTT. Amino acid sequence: CASNDPGQGRSGELFF.